This TCR beta chain was sequenced for a study of blood T cell repertoires in COVID-19. This clone showed up just a few times. Exposed study participants had met a COVID-19 case within 2 weeks before entry. In the original workflow: By means of reference gene primer amplification, nucleated cell counts were estimated. Some clones are missing from TCRdb's copy, which holds only in-frame ones; the method was immunoSEQ multiplex PCR. The DNA was the basis for D and trimming; V, J and clone size are from that table. The data show about 350,000 clones, almost 90% seen once. The V and J ends lost 5 bases and 2 bases respectively, with 15 bases between them. Germline values: CDR1 MDHEN, CDR2 SYDVKM. This CDR3 is built from 15 residues.

The V gene is TRBV28, the J gene TRBJ1-2; no firm D call. Sequenced input: PBMCs or T cells enriched from blood (not recorded which). The clonotype comes from a woman in her 30s who had been exposed to COVID-19. The CDR3 here is CASSPQGGNNYGYTF. CDR3 bases: TGTGCCAGCAGTCCCCAAGGCGGCAACAACTATGGCTACACCTTC.